The rows below give T cell receptor beta chains drawn from one sample of a study of vaccination and CD4 T cells after COVID-19. Their antigen targets remain unknown. A single record per CDR3 protein comes from TCRdb applying MiXCR to the PCR reads. The table records approximately 15,000 distinct CDR3 sequences, about 28% of them present only once. The sample comprised cultured CD4+ T cells from blood. The receptors come from a human donor with COVID-19. Both conserved end residues are trimmed from each CDR3. A D gene is named only where the DNA matches it firmly.

TRBV6-4,TRBJ1-5,TRBD1,ASRPGQRVGNQPQH
TRBV25-1,TRBJ2-3,TRBD2,ASSAGTSGGRGNTQY
TRBV20-1,TRBJ1-5,.,SARERLGNQPQH
TRBV7-3,TRBJ1-1,.,ASSLTGGVGTEAF
TRBV20-1,TRBJ2-7,TRBD2,SASGGGDQEQY
TRBV12-3/TRBV12-4,TRBJ1-6,.,ASSLGRAQVSPLH
TRBV29-1,TRBJ2-7,TRBD1,SVEGPGQGVYEQY
TRBV7-7,TRBJ2-1,.,ASSSRAGQPWSEQF
TRBV5-1,TRBJ1-1,.,ASSLGPNFRGYGTEAF
TRBV6-5,TRBJ1-6,.,ASSYSIKGSSYNSPLH
TRBV12-5,TRBJ1-2,.,ASGQRPGRGLGYT
TRBV12-3/TRBV12-4,TRBJ1-5,.,ASSFGGNLHQPQH
TRBV7-2,TRBJ1-5,TRBD1,ASSDRQGLNQPQH
TRBV15,TRBJ1-3,.,ATSNPGRSSGNTIY
TRBV2,TRBJ1-1,.,ASSSTGNTEAF
TRBV6-1,TRBJ1-3,TRBD1,ASSAGGKSNTIY
TRBV20-1,TRBJ1-5,TRBD1,SAIRDSDQPQH
TRBV20-1,TRBJ1-2,TRBD1,SARDPGQGGSTGYT
TRBV7-9,TRBJ1-1,TRBD1,ASSLAGQGGTTEAF
TRBV7-9,TRBJ1-4,.,ASSLYDRAHEKLF
TRBV20-1,TRBJ2-5,.,SASREQETQY
TRBV11-3,TRBJ2-5,TRBD1,ASSTGQGTKTQY
TRBV6-5,TRBJ2-1,TRBD2,ASSYNIAGGTEQF
TRBV5-1,TRBJ2-1,TRBD1,ASSLVAGGENEQF
TRBV12-3/TRBV12-4,TRBJ2-3,TRBD2,ASSSRTSGGTDTQY
TRBV6-2/TRBV6-3,TRBJ1-1,.,ASSYLGITEAF
TRBV20-1,TRBJ1-5,TRBD1,SAGTAAPNQPQH
TRBV20-1,TRBJ2-1,.,SARGGGSGLTHIHNEQF
TRBV7-2,TRBJ2-3,.,ASSLSRTTSADTQY
TRBV19,TRBJ2-3,TRBD1,ASSITPTGRDTQY
TRBV5-1,TRBJ1-1,.,ASSLWGGNTEAF
TRBV15,TRBJ2-3,TRBD2,ATSSWGGRGGLDTQY
TRBV12-5,TRBJ2-3,.,ASGFFSWIEGDTQY
TRBV19,TRBJ1-5,.,ASSRGGQNQPQH
TRBV27,TRBJ2-7,TRBD2,ASRTSGVIYEQY
TRBV24-1,TRBJ1-2,.,ATSDPTGGYT
TRBV7-9,TRBJ2-1,.,ASRLGPPEQSDNEQF
TRBV20-1,TRBJ2-5,TRBD2,RVAGVGETQY
TRBV4-1,TRBJ1-2,TRBD1,ASSPDRRGYT
TRBV12-3/TRBV12-4,TRBJ2-7,.,ASSLGRRISSYEQY
TRBV2,TRBJ1-6,TRBD1,ASRGQGHKTLH
TRBV27,TRBJ1-6,TRBD1,ASSLPGTGNNSPLH
TRBV15,TRBJ2-1,.,ATSRDRVLSEQF
TRBV12-5,TRBJ1-1,.,ASGLGWVTEAF
TRBV5-1,TRBJ1-6,TRBD1,ASSGGQAYNSPLH
TRBV20-1,TRBJ1-1,.,SAREAGSLPEAF